This TCR beta chain came from a study of T cell repertoires in cytomegalovirus infection. Study-level background: Epitope selection comprised recently identified HLA-C-restricted CMV epitopes and well-studied HLA-B-restricted CMV epitopes. Public TCR beta signature analysis indicated the presence of both CMV infection and matching HLA type.

There are a few counts of this clonotype. Its antigen is unknown. Germline CDR1 GTSNPN, CDR2 SVGIG (reference sequence). The CDR3 totals 13 residues. V lost 7 bases and J lost 0, with 10 bases in between. TCRdb passed the reads through MiXCR, listing each CDR3 protein once. The sample includes 300,000 or so distinct CDR3 sequences, 20% to 25% of them seen just once. The rearrangement uses TRBV30 and TRBJ1-3; D is undetermined. This specimen consisted of cultured PBMCs, obtained from culture after CMV antigen stimulation. The clonotype originates from a human donor in good health (CMV status not recorded). Some clones in this sample may be carry-over from other donors' samples. The chain's CDR3 is CASRGSSGNTIYF. Here the CDR3 DNA reads TGTGCCTCTCGGGGTAGCTCTGGAAACACCATATATTTT.